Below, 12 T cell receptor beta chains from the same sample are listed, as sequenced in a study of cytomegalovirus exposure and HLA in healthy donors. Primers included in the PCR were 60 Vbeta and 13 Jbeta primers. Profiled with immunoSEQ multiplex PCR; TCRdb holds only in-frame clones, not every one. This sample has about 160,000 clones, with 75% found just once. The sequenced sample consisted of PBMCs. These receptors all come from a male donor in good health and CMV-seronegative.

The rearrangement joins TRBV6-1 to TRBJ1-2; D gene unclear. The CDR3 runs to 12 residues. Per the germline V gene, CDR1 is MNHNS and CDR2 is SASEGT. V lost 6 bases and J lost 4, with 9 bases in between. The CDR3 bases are TGTGCCAGCAGAGAATCCCTCTATGGCTACACCTTC. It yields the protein CASRESLYGYTF.

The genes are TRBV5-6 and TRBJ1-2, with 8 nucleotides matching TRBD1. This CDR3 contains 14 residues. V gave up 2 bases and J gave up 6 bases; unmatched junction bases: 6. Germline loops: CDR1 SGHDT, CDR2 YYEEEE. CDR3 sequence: CASSFYQGAHGYTF. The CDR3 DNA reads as TGTGCCAGCAGCTTTTATCAGGGGGCCCATGGCTACACCTTC.

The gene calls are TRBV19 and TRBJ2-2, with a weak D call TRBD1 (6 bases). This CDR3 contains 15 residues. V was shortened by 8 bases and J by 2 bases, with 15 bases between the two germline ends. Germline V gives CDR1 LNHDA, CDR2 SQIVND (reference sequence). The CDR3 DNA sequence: TGTGCCAGTCTCTCCGGGACACTAAACACCGGGGAGCTGTTTTTT. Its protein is CASLSGTLNTGELFF.

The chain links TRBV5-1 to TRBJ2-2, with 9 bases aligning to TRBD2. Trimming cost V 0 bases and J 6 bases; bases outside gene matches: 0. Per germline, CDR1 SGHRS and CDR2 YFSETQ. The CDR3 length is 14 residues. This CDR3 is CASSLGTSAGELFF. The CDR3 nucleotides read TGCGCCAGCAGCTTGGGGACTAGCGCCGGGGAGCTGTTTTTT.

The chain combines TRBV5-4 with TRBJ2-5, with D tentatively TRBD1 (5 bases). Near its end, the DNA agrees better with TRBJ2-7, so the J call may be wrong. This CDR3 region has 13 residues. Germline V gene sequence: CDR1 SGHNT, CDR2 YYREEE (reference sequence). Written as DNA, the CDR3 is TGTGCCAGCAGCTTGTCAGGGTACTACGAGCAGTACTTC. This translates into CASSLSGYYEQYF.

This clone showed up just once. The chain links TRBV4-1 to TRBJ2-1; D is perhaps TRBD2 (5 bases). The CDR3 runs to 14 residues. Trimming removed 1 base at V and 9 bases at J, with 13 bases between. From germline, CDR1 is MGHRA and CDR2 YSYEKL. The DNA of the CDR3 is TGCGCCAGCAGCCAAGTGACTAATCCGATTGAGCAGTTCTTC. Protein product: CASSQVTNPIEQFF.

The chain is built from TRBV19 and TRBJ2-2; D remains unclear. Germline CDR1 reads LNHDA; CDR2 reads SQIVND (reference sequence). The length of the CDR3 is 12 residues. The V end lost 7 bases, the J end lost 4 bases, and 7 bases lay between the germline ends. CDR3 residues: CASNYFTGELFF. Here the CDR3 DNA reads TGTGCCAGTAACTACTTCACCGGGGAGCTGTTTTTT.

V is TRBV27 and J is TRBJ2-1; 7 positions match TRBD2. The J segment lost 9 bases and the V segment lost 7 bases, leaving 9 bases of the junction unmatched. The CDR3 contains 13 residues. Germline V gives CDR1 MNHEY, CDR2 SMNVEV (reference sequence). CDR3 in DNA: TGTGCCAGCATGGAGGGAGGGCCAGGTGAGCAGTTCTTC. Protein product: CASMEGGPGEQFF.

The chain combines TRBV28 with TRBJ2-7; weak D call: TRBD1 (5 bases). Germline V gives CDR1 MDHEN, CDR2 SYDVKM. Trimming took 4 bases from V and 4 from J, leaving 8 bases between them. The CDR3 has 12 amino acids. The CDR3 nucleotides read TGTGCCAGCAGTTCTGACAGTTACGAGCAGTACTTC. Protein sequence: CASSSDSYEQYF. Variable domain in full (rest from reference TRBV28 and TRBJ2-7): DVKVTQSSRYLVKRTGEKVFLECVQDMDHENMFWYRQDPGLGLRLIYFSYDVKMKEKGDIPEGYSVSREKKERFSLILESASTNQTSMYLCASSSDSYEQYFGPGTRLTVT.

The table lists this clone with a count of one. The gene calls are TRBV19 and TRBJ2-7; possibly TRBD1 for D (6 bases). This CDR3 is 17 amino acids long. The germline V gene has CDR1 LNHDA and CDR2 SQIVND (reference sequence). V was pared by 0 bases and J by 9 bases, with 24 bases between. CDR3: CASSIDSQGNPHRRQYF. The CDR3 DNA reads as TGTGCCAGTAGTATAGATAGCCAGGGGAATCCTCACAGGCGGCAGTACTTC.

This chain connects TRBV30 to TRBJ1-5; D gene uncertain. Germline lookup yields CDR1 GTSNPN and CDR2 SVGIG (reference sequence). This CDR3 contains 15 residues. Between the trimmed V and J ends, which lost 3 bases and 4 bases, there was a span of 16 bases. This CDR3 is CAWSSGTSVNQPQHF. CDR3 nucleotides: TGTGCCTGGAGCTCGGGAACATCCGTTAATCAGCCCCAGCATTTT.

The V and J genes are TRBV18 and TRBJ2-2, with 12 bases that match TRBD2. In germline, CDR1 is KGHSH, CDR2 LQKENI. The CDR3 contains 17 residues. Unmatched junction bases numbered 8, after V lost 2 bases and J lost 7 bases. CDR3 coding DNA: TGTGCCAGCTCACCAATACTAGCGGGAGGCGTTATCGGGGAGCTGTTTTTT. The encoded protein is CASSPILAGGVIGELFF.